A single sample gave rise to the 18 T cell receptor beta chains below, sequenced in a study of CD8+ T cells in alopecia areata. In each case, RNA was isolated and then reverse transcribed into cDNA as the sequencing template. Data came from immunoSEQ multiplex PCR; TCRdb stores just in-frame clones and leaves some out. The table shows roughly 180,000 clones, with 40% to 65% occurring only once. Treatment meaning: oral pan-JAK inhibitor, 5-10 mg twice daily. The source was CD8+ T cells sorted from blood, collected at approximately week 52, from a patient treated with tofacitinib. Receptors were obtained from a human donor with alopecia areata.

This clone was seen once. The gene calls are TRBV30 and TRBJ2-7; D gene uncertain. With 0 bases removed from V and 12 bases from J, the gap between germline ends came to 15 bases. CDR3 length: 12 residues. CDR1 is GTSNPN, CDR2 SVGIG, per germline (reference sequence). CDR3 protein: CAWSVRADLRYF. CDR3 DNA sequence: TGTGCCTGGAGTGTACGGGCAGACCTTCGGTACTTC.

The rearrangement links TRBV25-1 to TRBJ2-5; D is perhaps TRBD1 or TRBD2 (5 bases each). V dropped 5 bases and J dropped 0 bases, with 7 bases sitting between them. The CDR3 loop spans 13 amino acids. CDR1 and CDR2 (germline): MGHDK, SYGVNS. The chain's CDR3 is CASSWGNQETQYF. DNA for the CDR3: TGTGCCAGCAGTTGGGGGAACCAAGAGACCCAGTACTTC.

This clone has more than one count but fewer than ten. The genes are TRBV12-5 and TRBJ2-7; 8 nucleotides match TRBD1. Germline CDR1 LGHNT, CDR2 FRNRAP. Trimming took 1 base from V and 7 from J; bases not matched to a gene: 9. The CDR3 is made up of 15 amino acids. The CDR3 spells CASGLGAGGFQEQYF. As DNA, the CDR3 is TGTGCTAGTGGTTTGGGAGCAGGGGGCTTTCAGGAGCAGTACTTC.

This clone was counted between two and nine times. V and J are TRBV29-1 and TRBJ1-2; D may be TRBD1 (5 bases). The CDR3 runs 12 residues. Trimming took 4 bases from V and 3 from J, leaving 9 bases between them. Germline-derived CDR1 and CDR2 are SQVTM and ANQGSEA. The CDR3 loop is CSVVGGYYGYTF. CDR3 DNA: TGCAGCGTTGTTGGGGGGTACTATGGCTACACCTTC.

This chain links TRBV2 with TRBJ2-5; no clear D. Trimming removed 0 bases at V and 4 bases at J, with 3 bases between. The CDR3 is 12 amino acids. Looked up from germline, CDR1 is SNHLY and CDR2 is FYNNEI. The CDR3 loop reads CASSEAGETQYF. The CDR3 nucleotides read TGTGCCAGCAGTGAAGCCGGAGAGACCCAGTACTTC.

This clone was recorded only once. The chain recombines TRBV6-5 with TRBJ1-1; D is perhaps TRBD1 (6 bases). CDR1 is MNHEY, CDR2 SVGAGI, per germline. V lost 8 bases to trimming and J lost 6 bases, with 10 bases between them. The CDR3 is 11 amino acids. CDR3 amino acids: CASRGGAEAFF. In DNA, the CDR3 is TGTGCCAGCCGAGGGGGTGCTGAAGCTTTCTTT.

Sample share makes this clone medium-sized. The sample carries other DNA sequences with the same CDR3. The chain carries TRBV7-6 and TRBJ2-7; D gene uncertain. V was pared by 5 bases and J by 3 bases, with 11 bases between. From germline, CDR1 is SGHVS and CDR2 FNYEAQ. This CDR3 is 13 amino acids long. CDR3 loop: CASSPGPNYEQYF. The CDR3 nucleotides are TGTGCCAGCAGCCCTGGGCCAAACTACGAGCAGTACTTC.

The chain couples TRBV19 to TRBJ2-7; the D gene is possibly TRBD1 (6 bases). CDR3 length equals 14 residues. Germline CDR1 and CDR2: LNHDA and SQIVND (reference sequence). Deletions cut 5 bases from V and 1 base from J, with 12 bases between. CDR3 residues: CASSRRDTSYEQYF. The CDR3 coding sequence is TGTGCCAGTAGTCGCCGGGACACTTCCTACGAGCAGTACTTC.

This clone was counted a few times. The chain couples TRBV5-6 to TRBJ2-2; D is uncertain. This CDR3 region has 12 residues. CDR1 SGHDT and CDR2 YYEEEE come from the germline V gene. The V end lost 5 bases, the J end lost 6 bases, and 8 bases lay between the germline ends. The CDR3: CASRSASGELFF. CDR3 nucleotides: TGTGCCAGCAGGTCGGCTTCCGGGGAGCTGTTTTTT. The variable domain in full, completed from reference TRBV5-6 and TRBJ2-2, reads DAGVTQSPTHLIKTRGQQVTLRCSPKSGHDTVSWYQQALGQGPQFIFQYYEEEERQRGNFPDRFSGHQFPNYSSELNVNALLLGDSALYLCASRSASGELFFGEGSRLTVL.

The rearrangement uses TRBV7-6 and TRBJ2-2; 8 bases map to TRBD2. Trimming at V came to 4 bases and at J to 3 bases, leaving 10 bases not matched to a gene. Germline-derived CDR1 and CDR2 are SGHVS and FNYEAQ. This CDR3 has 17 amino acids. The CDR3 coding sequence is TGTGCCAGCAGCTCCACCGGGGCTAGCGGGTACACCGGGGAGCTGTTTTTT. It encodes CASSSTGASGYTGELFF.

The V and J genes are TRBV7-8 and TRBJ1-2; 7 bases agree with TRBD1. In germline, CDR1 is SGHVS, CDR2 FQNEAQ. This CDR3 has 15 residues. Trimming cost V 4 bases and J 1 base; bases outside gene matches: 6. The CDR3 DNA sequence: TGTGCCAGCAGCTCCCGGGACAGAGATAACTATGGCTACACCTTC. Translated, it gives CASSSRDRDNYGYTF.

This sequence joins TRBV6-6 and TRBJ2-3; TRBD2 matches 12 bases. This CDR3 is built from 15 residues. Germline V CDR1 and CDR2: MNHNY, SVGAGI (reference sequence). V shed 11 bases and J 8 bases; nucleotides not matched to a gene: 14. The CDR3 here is CAPETSGGPKGTQYF. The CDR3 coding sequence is TGTGCCCCCGAGACTAGCGGGGGCCCCAAGGGTACGCAGTATTTT.

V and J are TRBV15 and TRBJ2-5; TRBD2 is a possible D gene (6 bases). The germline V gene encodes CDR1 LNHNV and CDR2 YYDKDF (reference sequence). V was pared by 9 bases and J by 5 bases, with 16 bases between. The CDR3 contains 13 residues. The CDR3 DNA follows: TGTGCCACGAGAGATGTGGAGGGTGAGACCCAGTACTTC. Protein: CATRDVEGETQYF.

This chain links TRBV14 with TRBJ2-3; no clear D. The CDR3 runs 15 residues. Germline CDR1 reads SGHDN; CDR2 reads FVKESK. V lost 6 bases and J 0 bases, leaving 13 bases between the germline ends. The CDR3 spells CASSFVAASTDTQYF. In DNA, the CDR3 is TGTGCCAGCAGTTTTGTGGCAGCTAGCACAGATACGCAGTATTTT.

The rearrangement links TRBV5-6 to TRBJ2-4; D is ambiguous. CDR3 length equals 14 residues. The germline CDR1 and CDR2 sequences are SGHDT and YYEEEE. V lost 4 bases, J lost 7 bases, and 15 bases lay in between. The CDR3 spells CASSPPELPNIQYF. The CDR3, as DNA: TGTGCCAGCAGCCCCCCCGAACTCCCGAACATTCAGTACTTC.

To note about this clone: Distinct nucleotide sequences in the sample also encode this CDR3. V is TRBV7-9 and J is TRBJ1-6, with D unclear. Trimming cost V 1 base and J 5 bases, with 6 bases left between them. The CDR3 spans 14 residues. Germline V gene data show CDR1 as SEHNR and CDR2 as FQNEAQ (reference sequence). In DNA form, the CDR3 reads TGTGCCAGCAGCTTAGACAGTAATAATTCACCCCTCCACTTT. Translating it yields CASSLDSNNSPLHF.

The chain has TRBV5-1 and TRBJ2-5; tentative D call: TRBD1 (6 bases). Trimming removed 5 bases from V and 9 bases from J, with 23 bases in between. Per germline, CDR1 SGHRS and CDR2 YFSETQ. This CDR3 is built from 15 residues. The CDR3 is CASSSDRRVMGAQYF. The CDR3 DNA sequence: TGCGCCAGCAGTTCCGACAGGCGGGTAATGGGAGCCCAGTACTTC. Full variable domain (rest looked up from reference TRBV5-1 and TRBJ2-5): KAGVTQTPRYLIKTRGQQVTLSCSPISGHRSVSWYQQTPGQGLQFLFEYFSETQRNKGNFPGRFSGRQFSNSRSEMNVSTLELGDSALYLCASSSDRRVMGAQYFGPGTRLLVL.

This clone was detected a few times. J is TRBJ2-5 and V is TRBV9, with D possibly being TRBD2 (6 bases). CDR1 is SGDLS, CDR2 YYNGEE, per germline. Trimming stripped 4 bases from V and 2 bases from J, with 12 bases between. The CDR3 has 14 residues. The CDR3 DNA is TGTGCCAGCAGCCCGGGACTTGTGCAAGAGACCCAGTACTTC. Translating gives CASSPGLVQETQYF.